The 13 T cell receptor beta chains given below trace back to one sample, sequenced in a study of shared T cell receptors in the human thymus. TCRdb's table, derived via immunoSEQ multiplex PCR, lists solely in-frame clones and lacks some. The sample contains more than 550,000 clones, approximately 83% of which appear only once. This sample was also put to use in a study of human thymus T cells.

Sequencing input: thymocytes. All receptors come from a girl under three years old with a congenital heart defect.

The rearrangement joins TRBV19 to TRBJ2-5; 11 bases are shared with TRBD2. The CDR3 spans 14 residues. Germline values: CDR1 LNHDA, CDR2 SQIVND (reference sequence). The V gene end was trimmed by 3 bases and the J gene end by 3 bases; junction bases not matched to a gene: 0. The CDR3 nucleotides are TGTGCCAGTAGTATGACTAGCGGGGAAGAGACCCAGTACTTC. Protein product: CASSMTSGEETQYF.

This sequence joins TRBV7-2 and TRBJ1-1, with 8 nucleotides matching TRBD1. The CDR3 loop spans 16 amino acids. Germline assignment: CDR1 SGHTA and CDR2 FQGNSA. Trimming removed 5 bases from V and 5 bases from J; junction bases left unmatched: 13. CDR3 sequence (DNA): TGTGCCAGCAGCAAGACAGGGGAAGGAACGGGGACTGAAGCTTTCTTT. The encoded protein is CASSKTGEGTGTEAFF.

This clone was picked up a small number of times. The V and J genes are TRBV19 and TRBJ1-1; D call uncertain. Trimming stripped 5 bases from V and 0 bases from J, with 10 bases between. CDR3 length: 14 residues. Germline V gene data show CDR1 as LNHDA and CDR2 as SQIVND (reference sequence). CDR3 amino acids: CASSLGPVNTEAFF. Written as DNA, the CDR3 is TGTGCCAGTAGTCTAGGGCCTGTGAACACTGAAGCTTTCTTT.

This chain links TRBV5-1 with TRBJ1-1; D perhaps matches TRBD1 (5 bases). The CDR3 is 12 amino acids. V dropped 7 bases and J dropped 4 bases, with 11 bases sitting between them. Germline V gene sequence: CDR1 SGHRS, CDR2 YFSETQ. The CDR3 bases are TGCGCCAGCCGAGTGGGGGGCACTGAAGCTTTCTTT. Translated: CASRVGGTEAFF.

V usage is TRBV28 and J usage is TRBJ2-7; a possible D gene is TRBD1 (6 bases). The CDR3 is made up of 14 amino acids. V shed 7 bases and J shed 8 bases, with 21 bases lying between them. Germline CDR1 and CDR2: MDHEN and SYDVKM. The CDR3 spells CASNWGTPEWKQYF. The CDR3 DNA reads TGTGCCAGCAATTGGGGGACACCGGAGTGGAAGCAGTACTTC.

This chain links TRBV15 with TRBJ1-2; tentatively, D is TRBD1 (6 bases). The CDR3 has 17 residues. Trimming took off 3 bases at V and 5 bases at J, with 22 bases between the two ends. The germline V gene has CDR1 LNHNV and CDR2 YYDKDF (reference sequence). The CDR3 protein is CATSSLPGGQRLYGYTF. CDR3 DNA: TGTGCCACCAGCAGCCTTCCTGGCGGACAGCGCTTATATGGCTACACCTTC.

The rearrangement joins TRBV6-5 to TRBJ1-1; no clear D gene. In germline, CDR1 is MNHEY, CDR2 SVGAGI. The CDR3 covers 13 residues. The germline V and J ends were trimmed by 6 bases and 3 bases, with 11 bases remaining between them. CDR3 nucleotide sequence: TGTGCCAGCAGCATACGACGGGACACTGAAGCTTTCTTT. It translates to CASSIRRDTEAFF.

The genes are TRBV10-3 and TRBJ1-1, with 11 bases identical to TRBD1. V gave up 10 bases and J gave up 3 bases; unmatched junction bases: 10. This CDR3 is 15 amino acids long. In germline, CDR1 is ENHRY, CDR2 SYGVKD. CDR3 DNA: TGTGCCACTGGCCAACCGGGACAGGGGGACACTGAAGCTTTCTTT. Translation gives CATGQPGQGDTEAFF.

The chain carries TRBV19 and TRBJ2-7; TRBD1 matches at 8 bases. There are 14 residues in the CDR3. V lost 5 bases to trimming and J lost 3 bases; unmatched junction nucleotides: 6. Germline CDR1 LNHDA, CDR2 SQIVND (reference sequence). CDR3 sequence reads: CASSVSDRVYEQYF. The CDR3 bases are TGTGCCAGTAGTGTTTCGGACAGGGTCTACGAGCAGTACTTC.

This clone was seen once. The V gene is TRBV11-2, the J gene TRBJ2-3; D not certain. This CDR3 comprises 13 residues. Germline loops: CDR1 SGHAT, CDR2 FQNNGV. With 3 bases removed from V and 2 bases from J, the gap between germline ends came to 6 bases. The CDR3 protein is CASSFFLTDTQYF. The CDR3 region has the DNA TGTGCCAGCAGCTTCTTCCTCACAGATACGCAGTATTTT.

V gene TRBV27 combines with J gene TRBJ2-1; 8 nucleotides align to TRBD2. CDR1 MNHEY and CDR2 SMNVEV come from the germline V gene (reference sequence). CDR3 size: 15 residues. The V and J ends lost 4 bases and 9 bases, in that order; junction bases with no gene match: 11. The CDR3 region is CASSSGLGLSGEQFF. CDR3 nucleotides: TGTGCCAGCAGTTCGGGACTAGGGCTCTCGGGTGAGCAGTTCTTC.

The chain is built from TRBV6-7 and TRBJ1-1; 8 bases fit TRBD1. TRBV6-7 is noted as an ORF with a role that remains uncertain. The CDR3 runs to 21 residues. V dropped 4 bases and J dropped 4; count of bases not matched to a gene: 26. CDR3 in DNA: TGTGCCAGCAGTTGGCCAGGGACCCGGACAGGGAGATTACCCTTAGGCACTGAAGCTTTCTTT. Residues: CASSWPGTRTGRLPLGTEAFF.

The gene calls are TRBV15 and TRBJ1-1; D uncertain. The CDR3 spans 13 residues. The V gene lost 5 bases and the J gene lost 3 bases, with 10 bases spanning the gap. The V gene's germline CDR1 is LNHNV and CDR2 YYDKDF (reference sequence). The CDR3 nucleotides are TGTGCCACCAGCGACGCGGGCCACACTGAAGCTTTCTTT. Its translation is CATSDAGHTEAFF.